A single sample gave rise to the 18 T cell receptor beta chains below, sequenced in a study of immune evolution from preneoplasia to lung adenocarcinoma (dated by TCRdb to the early 2020s). Libraries were made using the immunoSEQ multiplex PCR assay. The clones in this table, taken by TCRdb from immuneACCESS, are in-frame only. Not every clone is retained; where verified, under half of the shortfall comes from an unresolved V gene, and the cause of the rest is unknown. This sample holds around 10,000 clones; around 79% were observed only once. The ten largest make up around 3.9% of the sample. The sequenced sample was FFPE minimally invasive lung adenocarcinoma tissue. Sample cell subset or site, as interpreted from the label and publication: micro-invasive lung adenocarcinoma (MIA). The receptors stem from a person aged 60 to 80 with lung adenocarcinoma.

The V call is TRBV7-6, the J call TRBJ1-4; D ambiguous. CDR3 size: 14 residues. V was pared by 1 base and J by 8 bases, with 11 bases between. Germline CDR1 is SGHVS and CDR2 is FNYEAQ. In nucleotides, the CDR3 is TGTGCCAGCAGCTTAGGACAAGGGAGCGAAAAACTGTTTTTT. It translates to CASSLGQGSEKLFF.

V gene TRBV28 combines with J gene TRBJ1-1; 10 bases agree with TRBD1. The germline CDR1 and CDR2 sequences are MDHEN and SYDVKM. Trimming took 8 bases from V and 5 from J; bases not matched to a gene: 11. This CDR3 contains 15 residues. The CDR3 is CASCRQGARVTEAFF. The CDR3 nucleotides read TGTGCCAGCTGTCGACAGGGGGCTAGGGTAACTGAAGCTTTCTTT.

This chain connects TRBV28 to TRBJ2-5; a possible D gene is TRBD1 (6 bases). This CDR3 has 16 residues. V was clipped by 10 bases and J by 5 bases, with 26 bases between them. From germline, CDR1 is MDHEN and CDR2 SYDVKM. CDR3 bases: TGTGCCACAGGGACACCCGGGACGATTGAGTGGGAGACCCAGTACTTC. This codes for CATGTPGTIEWETQYF.

This clone occurred a few times. Other DNA sequences in the sample encode the same CDR3. The chain links TRBV5-6 to TRBJ2-5; 8 bases are a match to TRBD1. In germline, CDR1 is SGHDT, CDR2 YYEEEE. V lost 2 bases, J lost 5 bases, and 2 bases stayed unmatched. The CDR3 consists of 13 residues. CDR3 coding DNA: TGTGCCAGCAGCTTAAGGACAGGGGAGACCCAGTACTTC. Its protein is CASSLRTGETQYF.

This clone was observed a handful of times. The DNA of the CDR3 is TGTGCCAGCTCCCCGCTGCCCGCAGGGGGCCTGGGCTCTACAATTACCGGGGAGCTGTTTTTT. Translation gives CASSPLPAGGLGSTITGELFF. This chain joins TRBV18 and TRBJ2-2; 8 positions agree with TRBD1. Germline values: CDR1 KGHSH, CDR2 LQKENI. V was clipped by 6 bases and J by 5 bases; unmatched bases: 26. CDR3 size: 21 residues. Using reference TRBV18 and TRBJ2-2 for the parts outside the CDR3, the full variable domain is NAGVMQNPRHLVRRRGQEARLRCSPMKGHSHVYWYRQLPEEGLKFMVYLQKENIIDESGMPKERFSAEFPKEGPSILRIQQVVRGDSAAYFCASSPLPAGGLGSTITGELFFGEGSRLTVL.

The chain links TRBV5-5 to TRBJ1-1, with D possibly being TRBD1 (6 bases). CDR1 and CDR2 from the germline V gene are SGHKS and YYEKEE (reference sequence). The CDR3 contains 17 residues. V was clipped by 4 bases and J by 3 bases, with 22 bases between them. The CDR3 loop is CASSVGTSPKGDTEAFF. The CDR3 nucleotides read TGTGCCAGCAGCGTCGGGACGTCCCCAAAGGGGGACACTGAAGCTTTCTTT.

The chain links TRBV2 to TRBJ2-1; 9 bases fit TRBD2. This CDR3 region has 15 residues. The V gene's germline CDR1 is SNHLY and CDR2 FYNNEI. Trimming took 1 base from V and 5 from J; bases not matched to a gene: 3. The CDR3 sequence: CASSEGREGHNEQFF. Written as DNA, the CDR3 is TGTGCCAGCAGTGAAGGGCGGGAGGGCCACAATGAGCAGTTCTTC.

There are a few counts of this clone. This rearrangement joins TRBV9 to TRBJ2-7; a weak D match, TRBD1 (6 bases). Germline V gene lookup returns CDR1 SGDLS and CDR2 YYNGEE. The CDR3 extends over 15 amino acids. Trimming left V 4 bases short and J 5 bases short, with 19 bases between. Written as DNA, the CDR3 is TGTGCCAGCAGCCCGTTGAGTTTAGGGGGACACGAGCAGTACTTC. Translation gives CASSPLSLGGHEQYF.

V gene TRBV30 combines with J gene TRBJ1-5; 8 positions match TRBD1. After removal of 1 base from V and 4 bases from J, the junction contained 0 bases not matched to a gene. The CDR3 length is 13 residues. CDR1 and CDR2 from the germline V gene are GTSNPN and SVGIG (reference sequence). CDR3 residues: CAWSGQGNQPQHF. The CDR3 DNA reads as TGTGCCTGGAGTGGACAGGGGAATCAGCCCCAGCATTTT.

A note on this clone: The sample has other DNA sequences that encode this CDR3 too. The rearrangement links TRBV28 to TRBJ2-7, with D unclear. Trimming took 0 bases from V and 4 from J, leaving 7 bases between them. Germline V gene sequence: CDR1 MDHEN, CDR2 SYDVKM. The CDR3 runs 13 residues. This CDR3 reads CASSLWAFYEQYF. The CDR3 DNA reads TGTGCCAGCAGTTTATGGGCTTTTTACGAGCAGTACTTC.

This clone showed up just a few times. The chain links TRBV18 to TRBJ2-7; TRBD2 is a possible D gene (5 bases). V was pared by 2 bases and J by 0 bases, with 8 bases between. Germline V lookup: CDR1 KGHSH, CDR2 LQKENI. The CDR3 covers 14 residues. The CDR3 DNA reads as TGTGCCAGCTCACCAAGGACTCCCTCCTACGAGCAGTACTTC. As protein: CASSPRTPSYEQYF.

This rearrangement joins TRBV5-1 to TRBJ2-7; a weak D match, TRBD1 (6 bases). From germline, CDR1 is SGHRS and CDR2 YFSETQ. The CDR3 runs 14 residues. The V and J ends lost 0 bases and 4 bases respectively, with 11 bases between them. CDR3 residues: CASSLDLQGYEQYF. The CDR3 region has the DNA TGCGCCAGCAGCTTGGATCTACAGGGTTACGAGCAGTACTTC.

The chain combines TRBV19 with TRBJ2-3, with D uncertain. V lost 4 bases to trimming and J lost 6 bases, with 14 bases between them. The CDR3 spans 14 residues. CDR1 and CDR2 from the germline V gene are LNHDA and SQIVND (reference sequence). As DNA, the CDR3 is TGTGCCAGTAGTAGCCAGCACGAAGTGGATACGCAGTATTTT. It translates to CASSSQHEVDTQYF.

This chain uses TRBV5-1 with TRBJ2-1, with D unresolved. The CDR3 runs to 15 residues. The germline V and J ends were trimmed by 1 base and 0 bases, with 8 bases remaining between them. Germline V gene lookup returns CDR1 SGHRS and CDR2 YFSETQ. The CDR3 nucleotides read TGCGCCAGCAGCTTGTTTTCCCGCTCCTACAATGAGCAGTTCTTC. Protein sequence: CASSLFSRSYNEQFF.

V gene TRBV4-1 combines with J gene TRBJ1-1; D is uncertain. This CDR3 spans 15 amino acids. CDR1 and CDR2 from the germline V gene are MGHRA and YSYEKL. V lost 1 base and J 3 bases, leaving 12 bases between the germline ends. CDR3 sequence: CASSQVEYPHTEAFF. The CDR3 DNA reads TGCGCCAGCAGCCAAGTAGAATACCCACACACTGAAGCTTTCTTT.

The genes are TRBV18 and TRBJ2-1; the D call may be TRBD1 or TRBD2 (5 bases each). V shed 4 bases and J shed 3 bases, with 7 bases lying between them. This CDR3 is built from 13 residues. Germline CDR1 reads KGHSH; CDR2 reads LQKENI. The CDR3 nucleotides read TGTGCCAGCTCACGGGACGACTACAATGAGCAGTTCTTC. It yields the protein CASSRDDYNEQFF.

This sequence joins TRBV5-6 and TRBJ2-1; 10 bases map to TRBD1. The germline V gene encodes CDR1 SGHDT and CDR2 YYEEEE. The V and J ends lost 2 bases and 4 bases, in that order; junction bases with no gene match: 3. The CDR3 sequence is 15 residues long. In DNA, the CDR3 is TGTGCCAGCAGCTTACCGGGACAGGGGTACAATGAGCAGTTCTTC. This sequence encodes CASSLPGQGYNEQFF.

The gene calls are TRBV6-1 and TRBJ1-2; 7 positions match TRBD1. Trimming took 4 bases from V and 4 from J; bases not matched to a gene: 6. The germline V gene encodes CDR1 MNHNS and CDR2 SASEGT. The CDR3 runs 14 residues. The CDR3 loop reads CASSGETGSYGYTF. DNA for the CDR3: TGTGCCAGCAGTGGAGAGACAGGGAGCTATGGCTACACCTTC.